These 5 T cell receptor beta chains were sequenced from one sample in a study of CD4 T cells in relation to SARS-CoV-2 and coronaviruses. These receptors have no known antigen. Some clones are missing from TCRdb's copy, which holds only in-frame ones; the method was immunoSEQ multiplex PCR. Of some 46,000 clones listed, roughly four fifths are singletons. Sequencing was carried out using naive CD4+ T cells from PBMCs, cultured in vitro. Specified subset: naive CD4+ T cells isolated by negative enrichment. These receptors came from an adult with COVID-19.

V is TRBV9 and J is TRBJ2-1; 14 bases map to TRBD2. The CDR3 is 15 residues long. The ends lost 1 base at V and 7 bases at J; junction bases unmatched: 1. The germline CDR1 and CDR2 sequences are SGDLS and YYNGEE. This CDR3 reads CASSVRLAGGNEQFF. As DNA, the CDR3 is TGTGCCAGCAGCGTAAGACTAGCGGGAGGGAATGAGCAGTTCTTC.

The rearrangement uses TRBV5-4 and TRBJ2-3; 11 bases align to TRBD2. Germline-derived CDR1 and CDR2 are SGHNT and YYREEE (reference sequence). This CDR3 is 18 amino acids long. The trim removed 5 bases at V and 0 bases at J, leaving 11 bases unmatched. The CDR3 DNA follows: TGTGCCAGCAGTTTACCCGATCGGACTAGCGGGAGCACAGATACGCAGTATTTT. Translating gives CASSLPDRTSGSTDTQYF.

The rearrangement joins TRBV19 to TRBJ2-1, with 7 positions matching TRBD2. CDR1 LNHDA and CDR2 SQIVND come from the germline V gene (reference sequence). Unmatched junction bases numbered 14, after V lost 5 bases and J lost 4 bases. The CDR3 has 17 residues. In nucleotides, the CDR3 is TGTGCCAGTAGTCCGCCCTTGGGGGGGAGAACTTACAATGAGCAGTTCTTC. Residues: CASSPPLGGRTYNEQFF.

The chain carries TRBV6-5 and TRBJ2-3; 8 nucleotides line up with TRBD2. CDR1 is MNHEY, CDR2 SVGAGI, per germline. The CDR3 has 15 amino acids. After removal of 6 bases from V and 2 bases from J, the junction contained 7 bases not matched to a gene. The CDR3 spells CASSPLAGSTDTQYF. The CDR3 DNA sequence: TGTGCCAGCAGCCCCTTAGCGGGATCCACAGATACGCAGTATTTT.

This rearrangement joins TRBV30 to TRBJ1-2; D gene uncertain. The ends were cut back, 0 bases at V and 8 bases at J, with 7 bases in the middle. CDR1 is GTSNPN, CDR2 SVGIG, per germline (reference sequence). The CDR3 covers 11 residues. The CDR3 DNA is TGTGCCTGGAGTGTACTCGGGGGCTACACCTTC. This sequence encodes CAWSVLGGYTF. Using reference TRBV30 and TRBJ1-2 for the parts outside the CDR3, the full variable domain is SQTIHQWPATLVQPVGSPLSLECTVEGTSNPNLYWYRQAAGRGLQLLFYSVGIGQISSEVPQNLSASRPQDRQFILSSKKLLLSDSGFYLCAWSVLGGYTFGSGTRLTVV.